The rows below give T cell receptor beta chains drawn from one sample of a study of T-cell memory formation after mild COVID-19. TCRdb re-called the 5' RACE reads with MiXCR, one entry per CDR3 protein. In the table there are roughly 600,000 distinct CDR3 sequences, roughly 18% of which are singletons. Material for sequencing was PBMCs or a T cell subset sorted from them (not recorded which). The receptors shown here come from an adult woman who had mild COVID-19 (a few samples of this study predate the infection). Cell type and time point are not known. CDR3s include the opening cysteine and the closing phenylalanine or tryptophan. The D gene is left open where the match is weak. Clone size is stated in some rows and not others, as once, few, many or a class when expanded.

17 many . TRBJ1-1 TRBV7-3 TGTGCCAGCAGCACTAGGGATCAGGGAAAAATGAACACTGAAGCTTTCTTT CASSTRDQGKMNTEAFF
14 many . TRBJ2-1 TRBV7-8 TGTGCCAGCAGCGGCCCGGGACCGAACAATGAGCAGTTCTTC CASSGPGPNNEQFF
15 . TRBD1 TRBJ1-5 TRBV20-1 TGCAGTGCTGCTACAGGGGTTGACAGCAATCAGCCCCAGCATTTT CSAATGVDSNQPQHF
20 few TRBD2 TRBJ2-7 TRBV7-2 TGTGCCAGCAGCCTCCACCCCTCGGGACTAGCGGGACAGAACTCCTACGAGCAGTACTTC CASSLHPSGLAGQNSYEQYF
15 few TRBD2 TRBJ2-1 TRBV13 TGTGCCAGCAGCCCACAAGGGACTAGCGGGGATGAGCAGTTCTTC CASSPQGTSGDEQFF
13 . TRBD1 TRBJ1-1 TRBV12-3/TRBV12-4 TGTGCCAGCAGTTCCCACAGGGGAGGTGAAGCTTTCTTT CASSSHRGGEAFF
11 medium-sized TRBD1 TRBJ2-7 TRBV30 TGTGCCTGGGGACAGGCCTACGAGCAGTACTTC CAWGQAYEQYF
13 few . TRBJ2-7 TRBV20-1 TGCAGTGCCTTTGGCAGGGGTAACTACGAGCAGTACTTC CSAFGRGNYEQYF
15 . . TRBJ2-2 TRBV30 TGTGCCTGGAGTGCCTGGGGGTCAAACACCGGGGAGCTGTTTTTT CAWSAWGSNTGELFF
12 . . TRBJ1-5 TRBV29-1 TGCAGCGTTGAAGATTCGGGCGGCAAAGAGCATTTT CSVEDSGGKEHF
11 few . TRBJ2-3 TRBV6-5 TGTGCCAGCAGTTCCCCGCTAAGGCAGTATTTT CASSSPLRQYF
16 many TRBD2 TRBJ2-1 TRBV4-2 TGTGCCAGCAGCCAAGATTTCCTAGCGGGAGGGCGTGAGCAGTTCTTC CASSQDFLAGGREQFF
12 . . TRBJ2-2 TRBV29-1 TGCAGCGTGGGAGAGAACACCGGGGAGCTGTTTTTT CSVGENTGELFF
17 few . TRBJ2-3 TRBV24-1 TGTGCCACCAGTGATTCCGTTAGAGCCGACCTCACAGATACGCAGTATTTT CATSDSVRADLTDTQYF
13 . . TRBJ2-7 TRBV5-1 TGCGCCAGCAGCTCAAGGGGGGATAACGAGCAGTACTTC CASSSRGDNEQYF
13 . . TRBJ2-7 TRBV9 TGTGCCAGCAGCGTAATCTCTGGGGACGAGCAGTACTTC CASSVISGDEQYF
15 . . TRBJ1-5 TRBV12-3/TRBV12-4 TGTGCCAGCAGTTCCATCGGGGGGAGCAATCAGCCCCAGCATTTT CASSSIGGSNQPQHF
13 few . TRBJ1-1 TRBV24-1 TGTGCCACCAGTGATCAGGGGACCACTGAAGCTTTCTTT CATSDQGTTEAFF
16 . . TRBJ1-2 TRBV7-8 TGTGCCAGCAGCCCAAGGACGGCCCAATCCTACTATGGCTACACCTTC CASSPRTAQSYYGYTF
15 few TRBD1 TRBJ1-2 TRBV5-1 TGCGCCAGCAGATCTGGACAGGGGGCTAACTATGGCTACACCTTC CASRSGQGANYGYTF
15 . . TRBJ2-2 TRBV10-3 TGTGCCATCAGTGAGATCCGGGGGCACACCGGGGAGCTGTTTTTT CAISEIRGHTGELFF
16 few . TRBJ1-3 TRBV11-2 TGTGCCAGCAGCTTAGAGATTTGGGGAACTGGAAACACCATATATTTT CASSLEIWGTGNTIYF
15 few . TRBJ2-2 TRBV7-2 TGTGCCAGCAGCTTAGTACCAGGAAAAGGCGGGGAGCTGTTTTTT CASSLVPGKGGELFF
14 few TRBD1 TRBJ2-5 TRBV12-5 TGTGCTAGTGGACCATCCGGGACAGGGGGGACCCAGTACTTC CASGPSGTGGTQYF
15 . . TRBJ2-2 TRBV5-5 TGTGCCAGCAGCCCCCAGACAGTAAGCACCGGGGAGCTGTTTTTT CASSPQTVSTGELFF
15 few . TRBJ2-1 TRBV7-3 TGTGCCAGCAGCTTCTCGTCGGGGAGGTACAGTGAGCAGTTCTTC CASSFSSGRYSEQFF
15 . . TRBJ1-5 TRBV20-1 TGCAGTGCTAGTGCCCGGGGGGCCTACAATCAGCCCCAGCATTTT CSASARGAYNQPQHF
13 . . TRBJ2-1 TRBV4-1 TGCGCCAGCAGCCGAACGGCGGGCAATGAGCAGTTCTTC CASSRTAGNEQFF
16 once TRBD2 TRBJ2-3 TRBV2 TGTGCCAGCACTCCCGGGGGGGGGCGCCGCGCAGATACGCAGTATTTT CASTPGGGRRADTQYF
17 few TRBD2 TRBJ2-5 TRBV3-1 TGTGCCAGCAGCCAAGGAGCCTTAGCGGGGGGGATCTTGACCCAGTACTTC CASSQGALAGGILTQYF
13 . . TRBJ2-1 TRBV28 TGTGCCAGCAGAAGGTTGCGTCCCAATGAGCAGTTCTTC CASRRLRPNEQFF
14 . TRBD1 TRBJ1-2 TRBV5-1 TGCGCCAGCAGCTTGGGACAGGGTACAGATGGCTACACCTTC CASSLGQGTDGYTF
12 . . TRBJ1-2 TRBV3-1 TGTGCCAGCAGCCAAGAACACTATGGCTACACCTTC CASSQEHYGYTF
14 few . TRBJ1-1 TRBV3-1 TGTGCCAGCAGCCCGCTTTCTGGGAACACTGAAGCTTTCTTT CASSPLSGNTEAFF
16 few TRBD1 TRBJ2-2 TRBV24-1 TGTGCCACCAGTGATTCACATCACCAGGGGGCCCGGGAGCTGTTTTTT CATSDSHHQGARELFF
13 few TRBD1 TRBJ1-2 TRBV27 TGTGCCAGCAGTTTCAACCAGGGGGGCGGCTACACCTTC CASSFNQGGGYTF